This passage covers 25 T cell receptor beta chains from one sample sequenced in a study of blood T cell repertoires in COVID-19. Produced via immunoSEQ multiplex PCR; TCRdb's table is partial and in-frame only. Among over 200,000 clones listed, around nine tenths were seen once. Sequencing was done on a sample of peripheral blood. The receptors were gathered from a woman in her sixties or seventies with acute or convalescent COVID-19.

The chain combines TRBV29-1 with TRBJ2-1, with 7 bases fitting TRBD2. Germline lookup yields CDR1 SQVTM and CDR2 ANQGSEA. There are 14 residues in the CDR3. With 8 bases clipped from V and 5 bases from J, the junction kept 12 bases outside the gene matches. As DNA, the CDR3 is TGCAGCAGTACGGGAACTAGCGCACACAATGAGCAGTTCTTC. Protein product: CSSTGTSAHNEQFF.

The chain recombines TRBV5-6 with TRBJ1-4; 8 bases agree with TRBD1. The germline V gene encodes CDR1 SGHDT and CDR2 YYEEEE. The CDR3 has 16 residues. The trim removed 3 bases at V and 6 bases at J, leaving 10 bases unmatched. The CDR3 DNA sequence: TGTGCCAGCAGCTCCCAGGGGGCGCAGGTTGATGAAAAACTGTTTTTT. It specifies CASSSQGAQVDEKLFF.

This CDR3 reads CASTNQGMSNQPQHF. The DNA of the CDR3 is TGTGCCAGCACAAATCAGGGTATGAGCAATCAGCCCCAGCATTTT. This rearrangement joins TRBV28 to TRBJ1-5; D might be TRBD1 (5 bases). CDR1 and CDR2 (germline): MDHEN, SYDVKM. The ends were cut back, 7 bases at V and 1 base at J, with 14 bases in the middle. The CDR3 runs to 15 residues.

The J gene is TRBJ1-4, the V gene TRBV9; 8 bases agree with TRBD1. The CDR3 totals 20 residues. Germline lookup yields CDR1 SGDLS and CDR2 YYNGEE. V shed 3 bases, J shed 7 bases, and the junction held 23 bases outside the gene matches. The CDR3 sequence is CASSAILIDRGVYSSEKLFF. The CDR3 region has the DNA TGTGCCAGCAGCGCAATCCTGATCGACAGGGGAGTCTACAGTAGTGAAAAACTGTTTTTT.

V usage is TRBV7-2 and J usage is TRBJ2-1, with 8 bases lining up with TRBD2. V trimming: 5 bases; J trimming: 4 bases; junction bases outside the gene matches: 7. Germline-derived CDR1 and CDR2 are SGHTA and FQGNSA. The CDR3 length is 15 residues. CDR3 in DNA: TGTGCCAGCAGCCCTGCCGGGACTAGATACAATGAGCAGTTCTTC. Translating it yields CASSPAGTRYNEQFF. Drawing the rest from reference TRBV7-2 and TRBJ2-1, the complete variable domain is GAGVSQSPSNKVTEKGKDVELRCDPISGHTALYWYRQSLGQGLEFLIYFQGNSAPDKSGLPSDRFSAERTGGSVSTLTIQRTQQEDSAVYLCASSPAGTRYNEQFFGPGTRLTVL.

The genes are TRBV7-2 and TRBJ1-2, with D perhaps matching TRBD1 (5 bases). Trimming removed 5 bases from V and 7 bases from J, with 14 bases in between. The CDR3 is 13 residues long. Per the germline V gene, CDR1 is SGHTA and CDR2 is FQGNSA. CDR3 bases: TGTGCCAGCAGCCGTCAACAGGCCGGTGGCTACACCTTC. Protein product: CASSRQQAGGYTF.

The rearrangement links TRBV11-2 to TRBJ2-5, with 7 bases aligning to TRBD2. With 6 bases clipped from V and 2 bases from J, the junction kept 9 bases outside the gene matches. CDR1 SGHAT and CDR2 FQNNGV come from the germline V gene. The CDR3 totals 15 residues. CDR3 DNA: TGTGCCAGCAGGGGGGGTAGCGGGCTTCAAGAGACCCAGTACTTC. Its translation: CASRGGSGLQETQYF. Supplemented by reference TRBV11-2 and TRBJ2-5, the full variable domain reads EAGVAQSPRYKIIEKRQSVAFWCNPISGHATLYWYQQILGQGPKLLIQFQNNGVVDDSQLPKDRFSAERLKGVDSTLKIQPAKLEDSAVYLCASRGGSGLQETQYFGPGTRLLVL.

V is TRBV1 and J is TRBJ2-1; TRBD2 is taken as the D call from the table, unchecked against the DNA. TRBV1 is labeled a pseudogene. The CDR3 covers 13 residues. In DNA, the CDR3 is TGCACCAAGATAGGGCCCACCCGGGGGGAGCAGTTCTTC. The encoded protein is CTKIGPTRGEQFF.

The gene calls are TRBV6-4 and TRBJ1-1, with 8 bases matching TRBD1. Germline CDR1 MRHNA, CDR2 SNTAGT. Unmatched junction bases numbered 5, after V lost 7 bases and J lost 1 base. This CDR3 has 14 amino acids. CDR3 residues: CASKDRGANTEAFF. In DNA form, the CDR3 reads TGTGCCAGCAAAGACAGGGGAGCGAACACTGAAGCTTTCTTT.

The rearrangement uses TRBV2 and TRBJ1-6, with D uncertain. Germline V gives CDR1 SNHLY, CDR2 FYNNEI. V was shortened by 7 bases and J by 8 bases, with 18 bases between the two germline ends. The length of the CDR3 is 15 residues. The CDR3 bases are TGTGCCAGCACCCGCGGCACTAGGCTCGATTCACCCCTCCACTTT. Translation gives CASTRGTRLDSPLHF.

The DNA for the CDR3 is TGTGCCAGCAGCGTAGTTACGCTCCGGGACAGGATCACTGAAGCTTTCTTT. Residues: CASSVVTLRDRITEAFF. The gene calls are TRBV9 and TRBJ1-1; 8 positions match TRBD1. The CDR3 length is 17 residues. Trimming removed 0 bases from V and 4 bases from J; junction bases left unmatched: 11. The germline gives CDR1 SGDLS, CDR2 YYNGEE. The whole variable domain, filled in from reference TRBV9 and TRBJ1-1, reads DSGVTQTPKHLITATGQRVTLRCSPRSGDLSVYWYQQSLDQGLQFLIQYYNGEERAKGNILERFSAQQFPDLHSELNLSSLELGDSALYFCASSVVTLRDRITEAFFGQGTRLTVV.

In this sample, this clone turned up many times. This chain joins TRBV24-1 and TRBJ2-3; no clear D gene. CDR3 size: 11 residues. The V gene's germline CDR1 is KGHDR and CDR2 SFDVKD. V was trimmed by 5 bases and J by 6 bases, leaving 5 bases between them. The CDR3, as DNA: TGTGCCACCAGTGCGAGGGATACGCAGTATTTT. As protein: CATSARDTQYF.

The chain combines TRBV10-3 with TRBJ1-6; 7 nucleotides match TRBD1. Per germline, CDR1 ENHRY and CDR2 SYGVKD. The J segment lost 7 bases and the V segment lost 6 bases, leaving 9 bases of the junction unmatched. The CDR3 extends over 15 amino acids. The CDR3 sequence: CAISQGDIVNSPLHF. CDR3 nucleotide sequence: TGTGCCATCAGCCAGGGGGATATAGTGAATTCACCCCTCCACTTT.

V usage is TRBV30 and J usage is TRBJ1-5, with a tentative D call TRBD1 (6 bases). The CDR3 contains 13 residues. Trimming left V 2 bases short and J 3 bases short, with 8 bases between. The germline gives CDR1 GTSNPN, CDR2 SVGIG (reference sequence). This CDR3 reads CAWSHRANQPQHF. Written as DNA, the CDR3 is TGTGCCTGGAGTCACAGGGCCAATCAGCCCCAGCATTTT.

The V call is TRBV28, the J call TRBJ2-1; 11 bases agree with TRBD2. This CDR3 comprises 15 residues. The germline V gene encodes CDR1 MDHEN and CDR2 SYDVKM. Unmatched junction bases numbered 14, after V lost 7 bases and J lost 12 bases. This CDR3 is CASTAVGSGRAAQFF. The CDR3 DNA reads TGTGCCAGCACAGCAGTGGGTAGCGGGAGGGCGGCGCAGTTCTTC.

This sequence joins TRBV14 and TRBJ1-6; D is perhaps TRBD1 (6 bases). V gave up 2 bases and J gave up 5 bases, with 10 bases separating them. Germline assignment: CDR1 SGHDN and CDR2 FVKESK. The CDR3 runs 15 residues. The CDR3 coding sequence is TGTGCCAGCAGCCAACAGGACAGAAATAATTCACCCCTCCACTTT. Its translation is CASSQQDRNNSPLHF.

This CDR3 is CASSETGQGSNEQFF. In DNA form, the CDR3 reads TGTGCCAGCAGTGAAACCGGACAGGGGAGTAATGAGCAGTTCTTC. The chain recombines TRBV6-1 with TRBJ2-1, with TRBD1 matching over 9 bases. The CDR3 has 15 residues. Germline V gives CDR1 MNHNS, CDR2 SASEGT. V trimming: 2 bases; J trimming: 7 bases; junction bases outside the gene matches: 6.

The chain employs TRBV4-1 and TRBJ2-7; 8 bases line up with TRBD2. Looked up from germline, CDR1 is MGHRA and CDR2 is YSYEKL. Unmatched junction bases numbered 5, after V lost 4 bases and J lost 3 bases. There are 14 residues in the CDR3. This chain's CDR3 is CASSPSGGRYEQYF. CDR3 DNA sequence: TGCGCCAGCAGCCCATCGGGGGGGCGCTACGAGCAGTACTTC.

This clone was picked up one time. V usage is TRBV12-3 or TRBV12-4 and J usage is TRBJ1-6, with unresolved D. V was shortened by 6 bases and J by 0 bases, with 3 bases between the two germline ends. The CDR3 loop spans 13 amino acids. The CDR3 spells CASRRSYNSPLHF. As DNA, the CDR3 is TGTGCCAGCAGGCGCTCCTATAATTCACCCCTCCACTTT.

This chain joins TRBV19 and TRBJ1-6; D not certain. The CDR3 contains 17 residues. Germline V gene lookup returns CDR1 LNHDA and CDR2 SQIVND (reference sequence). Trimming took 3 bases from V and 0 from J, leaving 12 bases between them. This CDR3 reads CASSILLRSSYNSPLHF. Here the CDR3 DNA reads TGTGCCAGTAGTATCCTACTTCGGAGCTCCTATAATTCACCCCTCCACTTT.

The CDR3 nucleotides read TGCGCCAGCAGCCAAGGGGGCAGGGGTCATCGGCCCCAGCATTTT. As protein: CASSQGGRGHRPQHF. This chain links TRBV4-1 with TRBJ1-5, with TRBD1 as a possible D gene (6 bases). The CDR3 contains 15 residues. From germline, CDR1 is MGHRA and CDR2 YSYEKL. Deletions cut 1 base from V and 9 bases from J, with 16 bases between.

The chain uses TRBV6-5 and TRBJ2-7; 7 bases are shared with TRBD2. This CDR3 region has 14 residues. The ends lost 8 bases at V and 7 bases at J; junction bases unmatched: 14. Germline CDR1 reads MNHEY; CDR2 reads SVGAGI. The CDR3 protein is CASSARRESGEQYF. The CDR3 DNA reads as TGTGCCAGCTCCGCAAGGCGGGAGTCTGGAGAGCAGTACTTC.

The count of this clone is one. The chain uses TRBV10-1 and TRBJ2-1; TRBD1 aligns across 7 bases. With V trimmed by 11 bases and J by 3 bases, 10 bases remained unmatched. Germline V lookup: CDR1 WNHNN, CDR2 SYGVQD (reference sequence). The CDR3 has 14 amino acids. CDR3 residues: CACAPGTDYNEQFF. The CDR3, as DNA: TGCGCCTGTGCCCCCGGGACAGACTACAATGAGCAGTTCTTC.

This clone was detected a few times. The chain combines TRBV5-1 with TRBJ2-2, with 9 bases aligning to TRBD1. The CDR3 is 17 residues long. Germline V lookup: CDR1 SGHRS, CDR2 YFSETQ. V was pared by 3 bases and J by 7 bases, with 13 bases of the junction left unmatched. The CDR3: CASSSRTGVTLNGELFF. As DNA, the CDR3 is TGCGCCAGCAGCTCCCGGACAGGGGTCACGCTGAACGGGGAGCTGTTTTTT.

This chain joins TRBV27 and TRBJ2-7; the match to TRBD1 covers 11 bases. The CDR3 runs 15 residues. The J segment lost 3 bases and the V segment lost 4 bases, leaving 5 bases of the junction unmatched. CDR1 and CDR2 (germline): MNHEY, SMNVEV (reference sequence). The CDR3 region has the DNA TGTGCCAGCAGTTCCCTCGGGACAGGGGGCTACGAGCAGTACTTC. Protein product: CASSSLGTGGYEQYF.